Listed here are 7 T cell receptor beta chains from one sample, sequenced in a study of T cells in women clearing cervical HPV infection. TCRdb's copy holds only in-frame clones and misses some; the assay was immunoSEQ multiplex PCR. The repertoire table contains tens of thousands of clones. The sequenced sample was blood buffy coat. The receptor source for this set is a woman aged 18 to 75 with a cervical HPV16 infection that either progressed to CIN3+ or cleared (not recorded which).

Details on this clone: The observed sequence ends 3 residues before the CDR3 terminus, with the missing tail filled in from the germline J gene. The chain links TRBV12-5 to TRBJ1-3; TRBD1 might be the D (6 bases). The CDR3 covers 13 residues. The ends were cut back, 6 bases at V and 1 base at J, with 7 bases in the middle. Germline-derived CDR1 and CDR2 are LGHNT and FRNRAP. The CDR3 bases that were read are TGTGCTAGTGGGGGGACATCTGGAAACACC. Protein product: CASGGTSGNT. The whole CDR3 protein is CASGGTSGNTIYF.

With regard to this clone: Coverage ceases 3 residues before the CDR3 finishes, and the germline J gene fills in the end. The rearrangement joins TRBV18 to TRBJ1-5; TRBD1 matches 7 bases. V lost 6 bases to trimming and J lost 3 bases; unmatched junction nucleotides: 8. The V gene's germline CDR1 is KGHSH and CDR2 LQKENI. There are 15 residues in the CDR3. CDR3 DNA (partial): TGTGCCAGCTCTCCCGGGACAGACGACAATCAGCCC. Encoded protein: CASSPGTDDNQP. In full, the CDR3 reads CASSPGTDDNQPQHF.

About this clone itself: One junction end disagrees with the germline gene, perhaps due to a read error. The CDR3 goes on 3 residues after the read ends, and that part is filled in from the germline J gene. The chain recombines TRBV7-7 with TRBJ2-3, with D tentatively TRBD1 (5 bases). CDR3 size: 13 residues. CDR1 SSHAT and CDR2 FNYEAQ come from the germline V gene (reference sequence). The CDR3: CASSLGLQETQYF. Incomplete CDR3 DNA: TGTGCTAGCAGCTTGGGGCTACAAGAGACG. The variable domain in full, completed from reference TRBV7-7 and TRBJ2-3, reads GAGVSQSPRYKVTKRGQDVTLRCDPISSHATLYWYQQALGQGPEFLTYFNYEAQPDKSGLPSDRFSAERPEGSISTLTIQRTEQRDSAMYRCASSLGLQETQYFGPGTRLTVL.

Points on this clone: The sequenced fragment ends 3 residues before the CDR3 boundary, so the rest is inferred from the germline J gene. The chain links TRBV29-1 to TRBJ2-2; 7 bases map to TRBD2. This CDR3 has 14 residues. Germline CDR1 is SQVTM and CDR2 is ANQGSEA. The DNA read from the CDR3 is TGCAGCGTGGGGGGAGGGACTGGGGCCAACGTG. Translated, it gives CSVGGGTGANV. The whole CDR3 sequence is CSVGGGTGANVLFF.

Turning to this clone: Sequencing ends 3 residues short of the CDR3 end; the germline J gene provides the rest. The V and J genes are TRBV20-1 and TRBJ1-5; TRBD1 matches 10 bases. In germline, CDR1 is DFQATT, CDR2 SNEGSKA (reference sequence). V lost 3 bases to trimming and J lost 1 base; unmatched junction nucleotides: 9. The CDR3 has 17 amino acids. The part of the CDR3 DNA that was read is TGCAGTGCTAGTAAGGGACAGGGGATTATGAGCAATCAGCCC. Translated, it gives CSASKGQGIMSNQP. The full CDR3 is CSASKGQGIMSNQPQHF.

As for this clone: The CDR3 end is not reached by the read, which stops 3 residues before it; the germline J gene fills it in. The chain couples TRBV7-9 to TRBJ2-5; the D gene is possibly TRBD1 (6 bases). The V and J ends lost 7 bases and 0 bases respectively, with 9 bases between them. The CDR3 sequence is 13 residues long. The germline V gene has CDR1 SEHNR and CDR2 FQNEAQ (reference sequence). The CDR3 loop reads CASKTGNQETQYF. The DNA read from the CDR3 is TGTGCCAGCAAAACAGGGAACCAAGAGACC. The entire variable domain, with the rest obtained from reference TRBV7-9 and TRBJ2-5, is as follows: DTGVSQNPRHKITKRGQNVTFRCDPISEHNRLYWYRQTLGQGPEFLTYFQNEAQLEKSRLLSDRFSAERPKGSFSTLEIQRTEQGDSAMYLCASKTGNQETQYFGPGTRLLVL.

Points on this clone: The CDR3 goes on 3 residues after the read ends, and that part is filled in from the germline J gene. V is TRBV30 and J is TRBJ2-1; 8 bases fit TRBD2. The CDR3 is made up of 14 amino acids. With 1 base clipped from V and 4 bases from J, the junction kept 3 bases outside the gene matches. CDR1 GTSNPN and CDR2 SVGIG come from the germline V gene (reference sequence). CDR3 sequence reads: CAWSALAAYNEQFF. CDR3 DNA (partial): TGTGCCTGGAGTGCACTAGCGGCGTACAATGAG.